This TCR beta chain was recovered during a study of T-cell memory formation after mild COVID-19. CDR1 MRHNA and CDR2 SNTAGT come from the germline V gene. With 5 bases removed from V and 6 bases from J, the gap between germline ends came to 35 bases. There are 21 residues in the CDR3. Constant-segment primers and 5'RACE yielded cDNA libraries for TCR alpha and TCR beta, each carrying sample barcodes and UMIs. TCRdb passed the 5' RACE reads through MiXCR, listing each CDR3 protein once. The table has approximately 60,000 distinct CDR3 sequences, 9.3% seen once. The sequence derives from a young man who had mild COVID-19 (a few samples of this study predate the infection). Cell type and time point are not known. The sample taken for sequencing was PBMCs or a T cell subset sorted from them (not recorded which). The J gene is TRBJ1-5, the V gene TRBV6-4; D is perhaps TRBD1 (6 bases). The CDR3 reads CASSRFATRTAKRQEVQPQHF. The CDR3 bases are TGTGCCAGCAGTCGCTTTGCTACACGGACAGCGAAACGGCAAGAGGTTCAGCCCCAGCATTTT.